These 23 T cell receptor beta chains originate from one sample sequenced in a study of T cell responses to AZD1222 COVID-19 vaccine. Clones were sequenced by immunoSEQ multiplex PCR, and TCRdb holds only the in-frame ones, with some missing. Of 150,000 to 200,000 clones listed, roughly 94% are singletons. The sample here was peripheral blood, taken 28 days after the second AZD1222 dose. Receptor source: an adult who received the AZD1222 COVID-19 vaccine.

A word on this clone: The same CDR3 also results from other DNA sequences found in this sample. This chain connects TRBV5-1 to TRBJ2-5, with D uncertain. The V gene lost 1 base and the J gene lost 5 bases, with 6 bases spanning the gap. CDR1 is SGHRS, CDR2 YFSETQ, per germline. The CDR3 consists of 12 residues. The CDR3 bases are TGCGCCAGCAGCTTGCCCGAGGAGACCCAGTACTTC. It encodes CASSLPEETQYF.

The J gene is TRBJ1-4, the V gene TRBV2, with 9 bases that match TRBD1. The CDR3 has 14 amino acids. With 4 bases clipped from V and 5 bases from J, the junction kept 2 bases outside the gene matches. Germline-derived CDR1 and CDR2 are SNHLY and FYNNEI. The CDR3 nucleotides are TGTGCCAGCAGTGCCGACAGGGGGAATGAAAAACTGTTTTTT. It specifies CASSADRGNEKLFF. Based on the CDR3 plus reference TRBV2 and TRBJ1-4, the full variable domain is EPEVTQTPSHQVTQMGQEVILRCVPISNHLYFYWYRQILGQKVEFLVSFYNNEISEKSEIFDDQFSVERPDGSNFTLKIRSTKLEDSAMYFCASSADRGNEKLFFGSGTQLSVL.

This clone was seen only a few times. The V gene is TRBV7-2, the J gene TRBJ1-1; D remains unclear. V lost 4 bases and J lost 4, with 10 bases in between. The CDR3 consists of 13 residues. Germline V gene data show CDR1 as SGHTA and CDR2 as FQGNSA. The CDR3 spells CASSYPEGTEAFF. CDR3 in DNA: TGTGCCAGCAGCTACCCAGAGGGCACTGAAGCTTTCTTT.

The V call is TRBV5-1, the J call TRBJ2-7; 9 bases line up with TRBD2. V trimming: 1 base; J trimming: 7 bases; junction bases outside the gene matches: 6. Germline V lookup: CDR1 SGHRS, CDR2 YFSETQ. CDR3 size: 14 residues. The CDR3 nucleotides read TGCGCCAGCAGCTTGACTAGCGGGTTGGGGGAGCAGTACTTC. This sequence encodes CASSLTSGLGEQYF.

This chain connects TRBV27 to TRBJ2-1; possible D gene TRBD2, 6 bases. This CDR3 is built from 15 residues. V dropped 2 bases and J dropped 0 bases, with 8 bases sitting between them. Germline-derived CDR1 and CDR2 are MNHEY and SMNVEV (reference sequence). The CDR3: CASSLRGISYNEQFF. CDR3 DNA: TGTGCCAGCAGTTTACGCGGGATCTCCTACAATGAGCAGTTCTTC.

The chain employs TRBV2 and TRBJ2-3; D possibly corresponds to TRBD2 (5 bases). Trimming shortened V by 3 bases and J by 3 bases, and 16 bases separated the two germline ends. Per germline, CDR1 SNHLY and CDR2 FYNNEI. The CDR3 length is 16 residues. CDR3 loop: CASSENGLLRTDTQYF. CDR3 sequence (DNA): TGTGCCAGCAGTGAGAACGGACTCCTCAGAACAGATACGCAGTATTTT. The full variable domain, its missing parts supplied by reference TRBV2 and TRBJ2-3, is EPEVTQTPSHQVTQMGQEVILRCVPISNHLYFYWYRQILGQKVEFLVSFYNNEISEKSEIFDDQFSVERPDGSNFTLKIRSTKLEDSAMYFCASSENGLLRTDTQYFGPGTRLTVL.

The chain recombines TRBV19 with TRBJ2-7, with 7 positions matching TRBD2. CDR1 is LNHDA and CDR2 is SQIVND in the germline V gene (reference sequence). The CDR3 runs to 15 residues. V trimming: 6 bases; J trimming: 1 base; junction bases outside the gene matches: 9. The CDR3 region has the DNA TGTGCCAGTAGGGCGGGAGCTGGGGGATCCTACGAGCAGTACTTC. It is translated as CASRAGAGGSYEQYF.

V and J are TRBV14 and TRBJ1-4; tentative D call: TRBD1 (5 bases). Deletions cut 6 bases from V and 6 bases from J, with 11 bases between. This CDR3 comprises 13 residues. Germline CDR1 and CDR2: SGHDN and FVKESK. The CDR3 here is CASRAGTYEKLFF. Here the CDR3 DNA reads TGTGCCAGCAGGGCCGGGACTTATGAAAAACTGTTTTTT.

The rearrangement links TRBV6-5 to TRBJ2-1; 13 bases are shared with TRBD2. Germline-derived CDR1 and CDR2 are MNHEY and SVGAGI. The V gene end was trimmed by 6 bases and the J gene end by 9 bases; junction bases not matched to a gene: 5. This CDR3 region has 14 residues. The CDR3: CASRVGLAGSEQFF. CDR3 DNA: TGTGCCAGCAGGGTGGGACTAGCGGGAAGTGAGCAGTTCTTC.

The gene calls are TRBV5-8 and TRBJ2-2; 7 nucleotides align to TRBD2. V shed 3 bases, J shed 5 bases, and the junction held 4 bases outside the gene matches. This CDR3 has 14 amino acids. Germline values: CDR1 SGHTS, CDR2 YDEGEE. The CDR3 reads CASSSGLGTGELFF. The CDR3 DNA reads TGTGCCAGCAGCTCAGGACTAGGGACCGGGGAGCTGTTTTTT.

The V gene is TRBV27, the J gene TRBJ2-7, with TRBD2 matching over 10 bases. The J segment lost 3 bases and the V segment lost 3 bases, leaving 2 bases of the junction unmatched. CDR3 length equals 14 residues. Germline CDR1 is MNHEY and CDR2 is SMNVEV (reference sequence). The CDR3 spells CASSFTSGNYEQYF. CDR3 coding DNA: TGTGCCAGCAGTTTTACTAGCGGGAACTACGAGCAGTACTTC.

The chain joins TRBV6-5 to TRBJ2-7; D possibly uses TRBD1 or TRBD2 (5 bases each). The CDR3 sequence is 15 residues long. Germline CDR1 and CDR2: MNHEY and SVGAGI. Trimming stripped 5 bases from V and 4 bases from J, with 18 bases between. In DNA, the CDR3 is TGTGCCAGCAGTAAACCGGGGACGGCCAGTTACGAGCAGTACTTC. Its translation: CASSKPGTASYEQYF.

CDR3 loop: CASSFPPGLDYEQYF. The DNA of the CDR3 is TGTGCCAGCAGCTTCCCCCCAGGGTTGGACTACGAGCAGTACTTC. The chain combines TRBV5-8 with TRBJ2-7; D perhaps matches TRBD1 (5 bases). V was cut by 2 bases and J by 3 bases, with 15 bases left in between. From germline, CDR1 is SGHTS and CDR2 YDEGEE. The CDR3 sequence is 15 residues long.

This rearrangement joins TRBV4-1 to TRBJ1-5; D is unresolved. The CDR3 is 16 amino acids. The V gene's germline CDR1 is MGHRA and CDR2 YSYEKL. V lost 0 bases, J lost 7 bases, and 16 bases lay in between. The CDR3: CASSQDPRRVGQPQHF. The CDR3 DNA sequence: TGCGCCAGCAGCCAAGATCCTAGGAGGGTAGGGCAGCCCCAGCATTTT.

About this clone: Other DNA sequences in the sample encode the same CDR3. The chain joins TRBV6-5 to TRBJ1-5, with 8 nucleotides matching TRBD1. The ends lost 6 bases at V and 1 base at J; junction bases unmatched: 5. Germline values: CDR1 MNHEY, CDR2 SVGAGI. The CDR3 has 15 residues. The CDR3 region is CASSRDRGSNQPQHF. The CDR3 region has the DNA TGTGCCAGCAGCCGCGACAGGGGAAGCAATCAGCCCCAGCATTTT.

The chain is built from TRBV4-1 and TRBJ2-1; a possible D gene is TRBD2 (5 bases). V lost 4 bases and J lost 7, with 8 bases in between. The CDR3 sequence is 12 residues long. Germline-derived CDR1 and CDR2 are MGHRA and YSYEKL. In nucleotides, the CDR3 is TGCGCCAGCAGCCCGACTAATAATGAGCAGTTCTTC. This codes for CASSPTNNEQFF.

The V call is TRBV10-3, the J call TRBJ2-6, with TRBD1 identical over 11 bases. Germline lookup yields CDR1 ENHRY and CDR2 SYGVKD. V shed 4 bases and J 5 bases; nucleotides not matched to a gene: 4. The CDR3 runs 16 residues. This CDR3 is CAISGDRGNRANVLTF. The CDR3 region has the DNA TGTGCCATCAGTGGGGACAGGGGGAATCGGGCCAACGTCCTGACTTTC.

This chain's CDR3 is CASSDPGSYGYTF. The CDR3 nucleotides are TGTGCCAGCAGTGACCCGGGGAGCTATGGCTACACCTTC. The chain is built from TRBV25-1 and TRBJ1-2, with no clear D. The CDR3 contains 13 residues. Trimming shortened V by 3 bases and J by 4 bases, and 9 bases separated the two germline ends. Germline V gene sequence: CDR1 MGHDK, CDR2 SYGVNS.

V and J are TRBV4-1 and TRBJ2-7, with a tentative D call TRBD1 (6 bases). CDR1 and CDR2 from the germline V gene are MGHRA and YSYEKL. Between the trimmed V and J ends, which lost 4 bases and 5 bases, there was a span of 12 bases. This CDR3 has 13 amino acids. CDR3 residues: CASSRTASHEQYF. CDR3 nucleotide sequence: TGCGCCAGCAGCCGGACAGCGTCCCACGAGCAGTACTTC.

The chain uses TRBV29-1 and TRBJ1-2; TRBD1 matches 7 bases. Germline V CDR1 and CDR2: SQVTM, ANQGSEA. V dropped 6 bases and J dropped 2; count of bases not matched to a gene: 9. The CDR3 runs 14 residues. The CDR3 nucleotides read TGCAGCGTCGTGGGACAGTTAACCAACTATGGCTACACCTTC. This codes for CSVVGQLTNYGYTF.

The chain is built from TRBV15 and TRBJ2-2; D remains unclear. This CDR3 has 13 amino acids. V was pared by 10 bases and J by 6 bases, with 15 bases between. The germline CDR1 and CDR2 sequences are LNHNV and YYDKDF (reference sequence). CDR3 bases: TGTGCCATCCCCCTCCGAAGCCCCGGGGAGCTGTTTTTT. The encoded protein is CAIPLRSPGELFF.

The CDR3 loop reads CASSPSLTEANYGYTF. Written as DNA, the CDR3 is TGTGCCAGCTCACCAAGCTTGACAGAGGCTAACTATGGCTACACCTTC. The chain is built from TRBV18 and TRBJ1-2, with D perhaps TRBD1 (5 bases). This CDR3 has 16 residues. Trimming took 2 bases from V and 0 from J, leaving 13 bases between them. Germline loops: CDR1 KGHSH, CDR2 LQKENI.

The V call is TRBV15, the J call TRBJ1-5, with 8 bases identical to TRBD1. There are 15 residues in the CDR3. With 1 base clipped from V and 9 bases from J, the junction kept 8 bases outside the gene matches. Per germline, CDR1 LNHNV and CDR2 YYDKDF (reference sequence). The CDR3 region is CATSRVTGGRGPQHF. CDR3 nucleotides: TGTGCCACCAGCAGAGTAACAGGGGGACGAGGGCCCCAGCATTTT.